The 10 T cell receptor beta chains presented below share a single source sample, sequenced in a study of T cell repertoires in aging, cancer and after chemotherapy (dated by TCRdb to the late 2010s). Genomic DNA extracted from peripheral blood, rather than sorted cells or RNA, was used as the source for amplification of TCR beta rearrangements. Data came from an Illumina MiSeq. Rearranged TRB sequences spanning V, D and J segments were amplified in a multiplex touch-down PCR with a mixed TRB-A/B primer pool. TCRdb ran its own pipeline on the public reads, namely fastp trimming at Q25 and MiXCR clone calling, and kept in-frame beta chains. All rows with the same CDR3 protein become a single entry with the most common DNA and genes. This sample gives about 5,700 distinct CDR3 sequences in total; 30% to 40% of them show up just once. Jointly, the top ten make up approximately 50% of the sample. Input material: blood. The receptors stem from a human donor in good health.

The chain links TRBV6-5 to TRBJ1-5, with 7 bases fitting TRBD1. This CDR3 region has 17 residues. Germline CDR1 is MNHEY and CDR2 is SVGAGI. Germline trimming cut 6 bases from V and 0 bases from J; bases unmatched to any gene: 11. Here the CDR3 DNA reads TGTGCCAGCAGGAGGCAGGGGGGCGGTAATAGCAATCAGCCCCAGCATTTT. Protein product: CASRRQGGGNSNQPQHF.

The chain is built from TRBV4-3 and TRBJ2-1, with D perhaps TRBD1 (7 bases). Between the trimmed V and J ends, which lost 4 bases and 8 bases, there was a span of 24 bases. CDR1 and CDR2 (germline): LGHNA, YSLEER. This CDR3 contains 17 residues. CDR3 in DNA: TGCGCCAGCAGCCTTTACCGGAGACAGGGCGGGGTCTATGAGCAGTTCTTC. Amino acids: CASSLYRRQGGVYEQFF.

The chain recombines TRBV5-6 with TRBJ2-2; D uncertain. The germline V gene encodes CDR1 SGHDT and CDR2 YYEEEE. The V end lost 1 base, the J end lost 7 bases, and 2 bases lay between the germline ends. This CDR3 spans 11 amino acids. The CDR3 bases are TGTGCCAGCAGCTTGAACGGGGAGCTGTTTTTT. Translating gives CASSLNGELFF.

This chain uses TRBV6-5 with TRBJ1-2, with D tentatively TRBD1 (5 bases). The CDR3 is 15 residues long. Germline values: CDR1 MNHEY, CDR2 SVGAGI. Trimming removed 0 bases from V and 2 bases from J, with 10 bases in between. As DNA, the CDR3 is TGTGCCAGCAGTTACTCGACAAAGGGGAACTATGGCTACACCTTC. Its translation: CASSYSTKGNYGYTF.

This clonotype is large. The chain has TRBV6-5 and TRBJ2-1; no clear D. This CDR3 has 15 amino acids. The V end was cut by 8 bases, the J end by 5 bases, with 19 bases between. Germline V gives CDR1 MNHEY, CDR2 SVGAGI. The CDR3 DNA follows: TGTGCCAGCTCAACAAAGGGCGGATTTAACAATGAGCAGTTCTTC. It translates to CASSTKGGFNNEQFF.

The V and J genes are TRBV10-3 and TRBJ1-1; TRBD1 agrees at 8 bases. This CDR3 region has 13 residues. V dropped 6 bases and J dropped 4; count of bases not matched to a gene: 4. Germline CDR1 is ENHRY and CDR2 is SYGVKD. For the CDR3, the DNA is TGTGCCATCAGGTGGGACAGGAGCACTGAAGCTTTCTTT. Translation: CAIRWDRSTEAFF.

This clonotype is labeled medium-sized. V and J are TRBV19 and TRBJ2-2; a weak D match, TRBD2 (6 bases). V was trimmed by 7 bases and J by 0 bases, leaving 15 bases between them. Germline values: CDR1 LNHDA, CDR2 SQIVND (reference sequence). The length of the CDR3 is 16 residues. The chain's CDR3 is CASTRARGANTGELFF. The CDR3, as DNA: TGTGCCAGTACCAGGGCGCGGGGCGCGAACACCGGGGAGCTGTTTTTT.

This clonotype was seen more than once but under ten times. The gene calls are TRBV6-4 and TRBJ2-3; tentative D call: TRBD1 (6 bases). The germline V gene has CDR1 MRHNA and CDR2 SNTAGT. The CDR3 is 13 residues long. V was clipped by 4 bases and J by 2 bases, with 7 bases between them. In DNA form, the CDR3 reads TGTGCCAGCAGTGCAGGGGTCACAGATACGCAGTATTTT. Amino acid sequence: CASSAGVTDTQYF.

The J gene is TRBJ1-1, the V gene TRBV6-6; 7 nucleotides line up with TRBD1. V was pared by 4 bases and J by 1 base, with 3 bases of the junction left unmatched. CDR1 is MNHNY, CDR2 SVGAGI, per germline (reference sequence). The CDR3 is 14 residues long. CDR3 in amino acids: CASSSRQGNTEAFF. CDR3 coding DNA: TGTGCCAGCAGTTCCCGACAGGGGAACACTGAAGCTTTCTTT.

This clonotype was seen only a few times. CDR3: CASSVRAGGPSDTQYF. The CDR3 region has the DNA TGTGCCAGCAGCGTTAGGGCGGGGGGGCCCTCAGATACGCAGTATTTT. The rearrangement links TRBV5-4 to TRBJ2-3; TRBD2 matches 9 bases. The CDR3 sequence is 16 residues long. V lost 4 bases, J lost 4 bases, and 10 bases stayed unmatched. Germline V gene lookup returns CDR1 SGHNT and CDR2 YYREEE (reference sequence).